Listed below are T cell receptor beta chains from one sample, sequenced in a study of monozygotic twins with inflammatory bowel disease. TCRdb reanalyzed the 5' RACE reads, giving one entry per CDR3 protein sequence and no DNA. The record lists around 380,000 distinct CDR3 sequences, of which the ten most abundant hold more than 2%. The material sequenced was blood. The receptors shown here come from a human donor with ulcerative colitis or Crohn's disease, or a healthy co-twin of an affected twin (not recorded which). Each CDR3 is given with its conserved first and last residue. The order of the fields is J gene, V gene, CDR3 protein.

j_gene: TRBJ2-2; v_gene: TRBV5-1; CDR3aa: CASSLLMTGGKDTGELFF
j_gene: TRBJ1-6; v_gene: TRBV20-1; CDR3aa: CSAGRQGNSPLHF
j_gene: TRBJ2-1; v_gene: TRBV12-3/TRBV12-4; CDR3aa: CASSFSSGTRRYNEQFF
j_gene: TRBJ2-7; v_gene: TRBV6-5; CDR3aa: CASSYSGSPRGEQYF
j_gene: TRBJ2-2; v_gene: TRBV5-1; CDR3aa: CASTGAPATGELFF
j_gene: TRBJ2-7; v_gene: TRBV7-2; CDR3aa: CASSSSSGGSEQYF
j_gene: TRBJ2-4; v_gene: TRBV5-1; CDR3aa: CASSLDTVSGLNIQYF
j_gene: TRBJ1-4; v_gene: TRBV29-1; CDR3aa: CSVDAGGSEKLFF
j_gene: TRBJ2-1; v_gene: TRBV12-3/TRBV12-4; CDR3aa: CASRPTSGQANEQFF
j_gene: TRBJ2-7; v_gene: TRBV9; CDR3aa: CASSSSGGLAGEKQYF
j_gene: TRBJ2-3; v_gene: TRBV6-5; CDR3aa: CASAWSSGESTDTQYF
j_gene: TRBJ1-4; v_gene: TRBV4-1; CDR3aa: CASSERNEKLIF
j_gene: TRBJ2-5; v_gene: TRBV6-5; CDR3aa: CASSPRGSGAFGETQYF
j_gene: TRBJ2-5; v_gene: TRBV12-3/TRBV12-4; CDR3aa: CASSLSGTETQYF
j_gene: TRBJ2-1; v_gene: TRBV29-1; CDR3aa: CSVGYSGRAIDEQFF
j_gene: TRBJ2-1; v_gene: TRBV6-1; CDR3aa: CASSSAGVTYNEQFF
j_gene: TRBJ1-2; v_gene: TRBV28; CDR3aa: CASSPAGTPAGSYGYTF
j_gene: TRBJ2-7; v_gene: TRBV3-1; CDR3aa: CASSQEARSSPYEQYF
j_gene: TRBJ2-1; v_gene: TRBV28; CDR3aa: CASSLELRKSSYNEQFF
j_gene: TRBJ1-1; v_gene: TRBV19; CDR3aa: CASTLKAGYTEAFF
j_gene: TRBJ2-7; v_gene: TRBV20-1; CDR3aa: CSARDLNEQYF
j_gene: TRBJ1-1; v_gene: TRBV12-3/TRBV12-4; CDR3aa: CASSFSGTPNTEAFF
j_gene: TRBJ2-1; v_gene: TRBV12-3/TRBV12-4; CDR3aa: CASRRGLAENNEQSF
j_gene: TRBJ2-3; v_gene: TRBV7-2; CDR3aa: CASSLGYEDTQYF
j_gene: TRBJ2-3; v_gene: TRBV12-3/TRBV12-4; CDR3aa: CASSLGSRGATQYF
j_gene: TRBJ2-7; v_gene: TRBV6-5; CDR3aa: CASSYSSRGPPSF
j_gene: TRBJ2-3; v_gene: TRBV7-2; CDR3aa: CASSLRPSGTYTDTQYF
j_gene: TRBJ1-1; v_gene: TRBV18; CDR3aa: CASSPPWDSEAFF
j_gene: TRBJ2-7; v_gene: TRBV25-1; CDR3aa: CASSDISGVYEQYF
j_gene: TRBJ1-3; v_gene: TRBV2; CDR3aa: CASTLLNTIYF
j_gene: TRBJ1-2; v_gene: TRBV10-3; CDR3aa: CAITGGGGYGYTF
j_gene: TRBJ2-1; v_gene: TRBV11-2; CDR3aa: CASSLVQGHEQFF
j_gene: TRBJ1-1; v_gene: TRBV28; CDR3aa: CASSFGRMNTEAFF
j_gene: TRBJ2-7; v_gene: TRBV7-2; CDR3aa: CASSYRSSYEQYF
j_gene: TRBJ1-1; v_gene: TRBV2; CDR3aa: CASRLTRVAGTEAFF
j_gene: TRBJ1-2; v_gene: TRBV6-5; CDR3aa: CASSSAWGQANYGYTF
j_gene: TRBJ1-1; v_gene: TRBV27; CDR3aa: CASSFSGTQAFF
j_gene: TRBJ2-6; v_gene: TRBV28; CDR3aa: CASSLPGPGANVLTF
j_gene: TRBJ2-2; v_gene: TRBV5-1; CDR3aa: CASIEDFPSSGELFF
j_gene: TRBJ2-5; v_gene: TRBV5-1; CDR3aa: CASSPQTGGAETQYF
j_gene: TRBJ2-1; v_gene: TRBV5-1; CDR3aa: CASSPGGAWHGQFF
j_gene: TRBJ1-1; v_gene: TRBV6-1; CDR3aa: CASRRRQVELNTEAFF
j_gene: TRBJ1-1; v_gene: TRBV12-3/TRBV12-4; CDR3aa: CASSLSWGAEAFF
j_gene: TRBJ1-1; v_gene: TRBV27; CDR3aa: CASSRDGAVNTEAFF
j_gene: TRBJ2-7; v_gene: TRBV7-9; CDR3aa: CASSLDGTSDYEQYF
j_gene: TRBJ2-3; v_gene: TRBV29-1; CDR3aa: CSVHGLAGVGTQYF